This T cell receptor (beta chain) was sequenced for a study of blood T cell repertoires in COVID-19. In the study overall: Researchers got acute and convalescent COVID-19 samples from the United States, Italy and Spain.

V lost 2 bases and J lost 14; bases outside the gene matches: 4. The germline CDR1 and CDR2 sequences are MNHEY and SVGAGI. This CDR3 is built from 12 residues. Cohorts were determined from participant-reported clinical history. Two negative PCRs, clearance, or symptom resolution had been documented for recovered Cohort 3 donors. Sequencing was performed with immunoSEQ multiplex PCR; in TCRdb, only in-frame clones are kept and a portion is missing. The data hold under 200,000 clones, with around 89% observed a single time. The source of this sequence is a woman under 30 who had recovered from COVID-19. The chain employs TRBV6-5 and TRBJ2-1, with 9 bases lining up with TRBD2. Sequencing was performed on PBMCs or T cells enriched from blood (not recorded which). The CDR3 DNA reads TGTGCCAGCAGTTACCAGCGGGAGGATGAGTTCTTC. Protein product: CASSYQREDEFF.